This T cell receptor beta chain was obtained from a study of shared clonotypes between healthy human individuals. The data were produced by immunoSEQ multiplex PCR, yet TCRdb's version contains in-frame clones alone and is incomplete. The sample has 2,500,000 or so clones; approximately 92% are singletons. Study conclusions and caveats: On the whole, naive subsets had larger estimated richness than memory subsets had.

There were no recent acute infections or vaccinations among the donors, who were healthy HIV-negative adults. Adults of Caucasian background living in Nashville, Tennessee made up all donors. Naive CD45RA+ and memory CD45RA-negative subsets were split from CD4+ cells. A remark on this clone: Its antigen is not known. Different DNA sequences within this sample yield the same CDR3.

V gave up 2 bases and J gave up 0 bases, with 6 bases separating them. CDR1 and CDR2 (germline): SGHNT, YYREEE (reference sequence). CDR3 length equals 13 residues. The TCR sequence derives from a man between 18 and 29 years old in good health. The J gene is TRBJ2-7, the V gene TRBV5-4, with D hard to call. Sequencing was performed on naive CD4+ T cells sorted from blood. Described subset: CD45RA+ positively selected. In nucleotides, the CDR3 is TGTGCCAGCAGCTTAGTCAGCTCCTACGAGCAGTACTTC. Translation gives CASSLVSSYEQYF.